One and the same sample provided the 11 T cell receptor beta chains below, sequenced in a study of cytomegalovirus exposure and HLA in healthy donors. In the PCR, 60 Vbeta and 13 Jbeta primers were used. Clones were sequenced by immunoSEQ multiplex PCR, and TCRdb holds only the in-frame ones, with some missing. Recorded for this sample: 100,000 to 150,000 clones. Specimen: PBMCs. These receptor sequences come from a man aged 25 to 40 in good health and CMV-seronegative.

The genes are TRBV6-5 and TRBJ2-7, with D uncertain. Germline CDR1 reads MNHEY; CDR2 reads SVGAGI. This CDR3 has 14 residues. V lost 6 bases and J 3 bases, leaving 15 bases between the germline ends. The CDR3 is CASSSLPSLYEQYF. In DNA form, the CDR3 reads TGTGCCAGCAGCTCACTCCCATCCCTCTACGAGCAGTACTTC.

CDR3 region: CASSYEAGEGNTIYF. The CDR3 DNA sequence: TGTGCCAGCAGTTACGAGGCAGGGGAGGGAAACACCATATATTTT. The chain carries TRBV6-5 and TRBJ1-3; D might be TRBD1 (6 bases). Germline V gives CDR1 MNHEY, CDR2 SVGAGI. V dropped 2 bases and J dropped 4 bases, with 12 bases sitting between them. The CDR3 has 15 amino acids.

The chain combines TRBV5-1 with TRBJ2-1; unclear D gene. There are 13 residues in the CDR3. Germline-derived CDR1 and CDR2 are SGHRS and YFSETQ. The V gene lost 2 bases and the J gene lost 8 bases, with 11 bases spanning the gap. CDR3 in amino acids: CASSFNVGDEQFF. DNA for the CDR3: TGCGCCAGCAGCTTCAATGTGGGCGATGAGCAGTTCTTC.

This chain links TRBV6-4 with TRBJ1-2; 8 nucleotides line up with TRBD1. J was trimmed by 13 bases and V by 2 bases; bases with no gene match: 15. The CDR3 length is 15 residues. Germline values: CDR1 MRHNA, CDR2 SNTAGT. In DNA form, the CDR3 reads TGTGCCAGCAGTGACCAATCTTCCGGGACAGGAGTTTTCACCTTC. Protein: CASSDQSSGTGVFTF.

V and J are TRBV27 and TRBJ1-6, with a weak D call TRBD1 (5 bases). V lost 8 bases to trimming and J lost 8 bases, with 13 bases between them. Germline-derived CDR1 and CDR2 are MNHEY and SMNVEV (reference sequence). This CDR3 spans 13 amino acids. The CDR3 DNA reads TGTGCCAGCGCGATGACGGGGGATTCACCCCTCCACTTT. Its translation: CASAMTGDSPLHF.

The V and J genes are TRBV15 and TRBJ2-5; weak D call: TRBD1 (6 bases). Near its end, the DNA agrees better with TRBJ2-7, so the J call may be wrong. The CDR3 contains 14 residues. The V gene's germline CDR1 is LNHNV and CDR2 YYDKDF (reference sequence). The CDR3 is CATSARTANHEQYF. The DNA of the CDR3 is TGTGCCACCAGCGCTCGGACAGCGAACCACGAGCAGTACTTC.

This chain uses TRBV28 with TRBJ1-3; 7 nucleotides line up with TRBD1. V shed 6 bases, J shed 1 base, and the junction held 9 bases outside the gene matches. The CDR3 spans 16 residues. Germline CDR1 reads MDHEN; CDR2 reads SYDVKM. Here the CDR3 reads CASREPGQLSGNTIYF. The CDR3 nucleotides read TGTGCCAGCAGAGAGCCGGGACAGCTTTCTGGAAACACCATATATTTT. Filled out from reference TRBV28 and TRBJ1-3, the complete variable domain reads DVKVTQSSRYLVKRTGEKVFLECVQDMDHENMFWYRQDPGLGLRLIYFSYDVKMKEKGDIPEGYSVSREKKERFSLILESASTNQTSMYLCASREPGQLSGNTIYFGEGSWLTVV.

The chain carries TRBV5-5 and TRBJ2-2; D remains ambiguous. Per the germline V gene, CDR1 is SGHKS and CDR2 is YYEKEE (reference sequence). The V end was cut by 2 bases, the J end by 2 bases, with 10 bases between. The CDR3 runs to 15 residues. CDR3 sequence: CASSLGPGNTGELFF. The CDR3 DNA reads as TGTGCCAGCAGCTTAGGCCCAGGAAACACCGGGGAGCTGTTTTTT.

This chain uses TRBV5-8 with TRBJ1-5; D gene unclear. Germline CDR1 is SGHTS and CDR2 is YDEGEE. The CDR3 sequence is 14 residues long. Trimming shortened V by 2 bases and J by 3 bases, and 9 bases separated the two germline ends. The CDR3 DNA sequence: TGTGCCAGCAGCTTCTCTCGAGACAATCAGCCCCAGCATTTT. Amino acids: CASSFSRDNQPQHF.

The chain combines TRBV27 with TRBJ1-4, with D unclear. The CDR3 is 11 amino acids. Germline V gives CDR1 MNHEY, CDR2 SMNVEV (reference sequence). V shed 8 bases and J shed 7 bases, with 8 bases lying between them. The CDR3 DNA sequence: TGTGCCAGCGGCTCCCCTGAAAAACTGTTTTTT. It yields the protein CASGSPEKLFF.

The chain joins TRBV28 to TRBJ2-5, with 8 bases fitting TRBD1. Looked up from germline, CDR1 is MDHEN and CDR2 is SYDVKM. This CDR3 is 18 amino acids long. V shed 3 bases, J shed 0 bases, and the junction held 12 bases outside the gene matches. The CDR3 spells CASSFSWGQEGDQETQYF. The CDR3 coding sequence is TGTGCCAGCAGTTTCTCCTGGGGACAGGAGGGGGACCAAGAGACCCAGTACTTC.